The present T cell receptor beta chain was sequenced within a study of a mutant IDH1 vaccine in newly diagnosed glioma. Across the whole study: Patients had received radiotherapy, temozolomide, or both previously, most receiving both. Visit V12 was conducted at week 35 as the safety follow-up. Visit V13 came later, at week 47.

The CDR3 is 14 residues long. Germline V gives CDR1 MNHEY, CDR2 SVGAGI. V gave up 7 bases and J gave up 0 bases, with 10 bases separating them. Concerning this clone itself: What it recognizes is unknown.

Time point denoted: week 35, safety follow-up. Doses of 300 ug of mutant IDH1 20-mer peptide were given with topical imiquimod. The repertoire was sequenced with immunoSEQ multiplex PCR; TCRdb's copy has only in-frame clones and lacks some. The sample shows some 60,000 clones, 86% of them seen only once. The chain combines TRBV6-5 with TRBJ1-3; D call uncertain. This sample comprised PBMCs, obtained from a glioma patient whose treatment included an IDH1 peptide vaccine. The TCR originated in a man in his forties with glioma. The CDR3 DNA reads TGTGCCAGCACGGAAGGGAGCTCTGGAAACACCATATATTTT. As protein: CASTEGSSGNTIYF.